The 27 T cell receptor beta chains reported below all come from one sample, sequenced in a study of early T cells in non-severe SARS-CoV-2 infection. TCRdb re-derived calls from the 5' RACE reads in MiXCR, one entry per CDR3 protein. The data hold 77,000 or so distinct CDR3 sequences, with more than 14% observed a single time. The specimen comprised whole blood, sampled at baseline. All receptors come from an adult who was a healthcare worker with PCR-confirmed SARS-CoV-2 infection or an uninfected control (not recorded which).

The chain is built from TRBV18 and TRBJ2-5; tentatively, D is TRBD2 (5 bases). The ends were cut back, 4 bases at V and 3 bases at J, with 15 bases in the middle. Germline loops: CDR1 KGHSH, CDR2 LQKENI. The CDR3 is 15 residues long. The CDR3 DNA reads TGTGCCAGCTCACGCGGGTCAGGCAATGAAGAGACCCAGTACTTC. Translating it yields CASSRGSGNEETQYF.

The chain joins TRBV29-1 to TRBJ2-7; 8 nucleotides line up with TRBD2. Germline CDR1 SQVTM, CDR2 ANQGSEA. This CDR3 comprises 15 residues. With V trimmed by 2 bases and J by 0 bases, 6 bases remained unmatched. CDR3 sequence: CSVENEREPSYEQYF. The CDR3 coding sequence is TGCAGCGTTGAAAACGAGCGGGAGCCCTCCTACGAGCAGTACTTC.

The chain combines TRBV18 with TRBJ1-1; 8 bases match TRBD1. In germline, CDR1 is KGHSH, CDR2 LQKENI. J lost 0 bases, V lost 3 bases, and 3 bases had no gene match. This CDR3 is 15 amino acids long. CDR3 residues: CASSPLTGVNTEAFF. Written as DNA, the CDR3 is TGTGCCAGCTCACCCTTGACAGGGGTGAACACTGAAGCTTTCTTT.

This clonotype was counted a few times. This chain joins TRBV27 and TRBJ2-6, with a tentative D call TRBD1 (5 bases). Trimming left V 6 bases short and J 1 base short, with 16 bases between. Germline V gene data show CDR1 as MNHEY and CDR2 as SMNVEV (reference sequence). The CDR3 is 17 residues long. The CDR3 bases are TGTGCCAGCAGGGGGCCCCGACCCCCATCTGGGGCCAACGTCCTGACTTTC. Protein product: CASRGPRPPSGANVLTF. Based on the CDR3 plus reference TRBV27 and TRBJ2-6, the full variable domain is EAQVTQNPRYLITVTGKKLTVTCSQNMNHEYMSWYRQDPGLGLRQIYYSMNVEVTDKGDVPEGYKVSRKEKRNFPLILESPSPNQTSLYFCASRGPRPPSGANVLTFGAGSRLTVL.

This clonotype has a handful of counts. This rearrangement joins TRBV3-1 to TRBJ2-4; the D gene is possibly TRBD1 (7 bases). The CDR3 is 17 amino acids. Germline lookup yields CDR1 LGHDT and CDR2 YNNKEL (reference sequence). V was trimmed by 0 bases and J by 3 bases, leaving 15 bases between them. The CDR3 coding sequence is TGTGCCAGCAGCCAAGACCCCGCAGGGGGAGGCAAAAACATTCAGTACTTC. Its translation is CASSQDPAGGGKNIQYF.

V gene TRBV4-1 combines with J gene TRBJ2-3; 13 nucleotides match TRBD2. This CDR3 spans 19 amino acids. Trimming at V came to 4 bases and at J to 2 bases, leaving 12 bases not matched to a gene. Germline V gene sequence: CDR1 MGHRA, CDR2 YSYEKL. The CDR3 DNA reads TGCGCCAGCAGCCGAAGGGGACCGGGACTAGCGGGGATCACAGATACGCAGTATTTT. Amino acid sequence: CASSRRGPGLAGITDTQYF.

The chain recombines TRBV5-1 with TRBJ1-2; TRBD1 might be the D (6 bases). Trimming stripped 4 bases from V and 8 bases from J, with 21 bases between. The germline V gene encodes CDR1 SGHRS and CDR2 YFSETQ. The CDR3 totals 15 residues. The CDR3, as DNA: TGCGCCAGCAGCCTAGAACAGGGAGTCTCGGGCGGCTACACCTTC. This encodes CASSLEQGVSGGYTF.

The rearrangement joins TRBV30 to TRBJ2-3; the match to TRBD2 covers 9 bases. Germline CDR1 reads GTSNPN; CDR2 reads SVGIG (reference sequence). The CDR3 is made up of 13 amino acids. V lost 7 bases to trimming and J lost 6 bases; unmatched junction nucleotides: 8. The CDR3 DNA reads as TGTGCCTTTCGACTAGCGGTGGGGGATACGCAGTATTTT. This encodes CAFRLAVGDTQYF.

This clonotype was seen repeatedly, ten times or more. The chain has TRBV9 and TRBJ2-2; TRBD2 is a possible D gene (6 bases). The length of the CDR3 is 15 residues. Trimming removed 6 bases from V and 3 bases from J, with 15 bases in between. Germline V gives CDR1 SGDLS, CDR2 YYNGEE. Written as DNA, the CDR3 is TGTGCCAGCACCTCCCGGGGAGGATACACCGGGGAGCTGTTTTTT. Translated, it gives CASTSRGGYTGELFF.

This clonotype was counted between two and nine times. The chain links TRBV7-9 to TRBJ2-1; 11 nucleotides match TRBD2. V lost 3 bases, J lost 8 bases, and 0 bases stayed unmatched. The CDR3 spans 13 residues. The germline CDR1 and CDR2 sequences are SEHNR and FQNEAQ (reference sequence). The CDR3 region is CASSFSGRDEQFF. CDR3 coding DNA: TGTGCCAGCAGCTTTAGCGGGAGGGATGAGCAGTTCTTC.

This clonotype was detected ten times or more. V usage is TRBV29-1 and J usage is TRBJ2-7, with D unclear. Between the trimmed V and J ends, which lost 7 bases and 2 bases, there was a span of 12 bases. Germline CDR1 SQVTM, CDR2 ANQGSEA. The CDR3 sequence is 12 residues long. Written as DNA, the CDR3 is TGCAGCGCCTCAGATTCAACCTACGAGCAGTACTTC. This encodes CSASDSTYEQYF.

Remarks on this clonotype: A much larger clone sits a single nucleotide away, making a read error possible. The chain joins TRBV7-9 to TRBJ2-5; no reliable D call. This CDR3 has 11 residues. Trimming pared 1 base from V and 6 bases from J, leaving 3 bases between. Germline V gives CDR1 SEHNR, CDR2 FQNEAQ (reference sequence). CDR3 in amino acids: CASSLGQTQYF. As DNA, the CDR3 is TGTGCCAGCAGCTTAGGGCAGACCCAGTACTTC.

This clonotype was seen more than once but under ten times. The DNA for the CDR3 is TGCAGTGCTAGAGCGCCCCCCGGGACTAGCGGGCTTGGTACCTACGAGCAGTACTTC. It specifies CSARAPPGTSGLGTYEQYF. The V gene is TRBV20-1, the J gene TRBJ2-7, with 12 bases that match TRBD2. With 1 base clipped from V and 2 bases from J, the junction kept 15 bases outside the gene matches. Germline-derived CDR1 and CDR2 are DFQATT and SNEGSKA (reference sequence). CDR3 size: 19 residues.

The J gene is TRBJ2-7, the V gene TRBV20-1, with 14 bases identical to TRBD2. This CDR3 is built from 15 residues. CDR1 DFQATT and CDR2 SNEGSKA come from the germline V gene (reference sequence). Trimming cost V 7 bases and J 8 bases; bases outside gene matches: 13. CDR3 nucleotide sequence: TGCAGTGTCCCAAACCGACTAGCGGGAGGGCAAAAGCAGTACTTC. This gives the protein CSVPNRLAGGQKQYF.

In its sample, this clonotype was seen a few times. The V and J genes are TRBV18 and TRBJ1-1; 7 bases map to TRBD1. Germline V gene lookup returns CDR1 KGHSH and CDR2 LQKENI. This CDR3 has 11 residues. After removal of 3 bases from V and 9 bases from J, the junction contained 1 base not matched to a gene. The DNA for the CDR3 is TGTGCCAGCTCACCGGACAGGAAAGCTTTCTTT. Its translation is CASSPDRKAFF.

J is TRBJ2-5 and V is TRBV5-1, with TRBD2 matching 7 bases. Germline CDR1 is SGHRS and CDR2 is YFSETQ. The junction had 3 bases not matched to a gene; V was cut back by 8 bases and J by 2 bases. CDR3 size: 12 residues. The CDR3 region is CASTSDQETQYF. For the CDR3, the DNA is TGCGCCAGTACTAGCGATCAAGAGACCCAGTACTTC. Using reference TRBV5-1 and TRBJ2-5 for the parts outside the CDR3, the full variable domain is KAGVTQTPRYLIKTRGQQVTLSCSPISGHRSVSWYQQTPGQGLQFLFEYFSETQRNKGNFPGRFSGRQFSNSRSEMNVSTLELGDSALYLCASTSDQETQYFGPGTRLLVL.

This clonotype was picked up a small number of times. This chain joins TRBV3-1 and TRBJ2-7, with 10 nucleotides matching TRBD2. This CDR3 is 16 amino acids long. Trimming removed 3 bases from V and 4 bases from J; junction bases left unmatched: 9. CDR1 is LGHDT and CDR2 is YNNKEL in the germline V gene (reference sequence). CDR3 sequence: CASSHRLAGATYEQYF. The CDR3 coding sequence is TGTGCCAGCAGCCACCGCCTAGCGGGAGCGACGTACGAGCAGTACTTC.

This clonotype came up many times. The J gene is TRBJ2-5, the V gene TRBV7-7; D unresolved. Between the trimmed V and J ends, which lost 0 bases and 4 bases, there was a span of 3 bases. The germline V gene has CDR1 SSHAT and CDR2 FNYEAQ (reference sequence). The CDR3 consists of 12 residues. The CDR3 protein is CASSLAGETQYF. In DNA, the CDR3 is TGTGCCAGCAGCTTAGCCGGAGAGACCCAGTACTTC.

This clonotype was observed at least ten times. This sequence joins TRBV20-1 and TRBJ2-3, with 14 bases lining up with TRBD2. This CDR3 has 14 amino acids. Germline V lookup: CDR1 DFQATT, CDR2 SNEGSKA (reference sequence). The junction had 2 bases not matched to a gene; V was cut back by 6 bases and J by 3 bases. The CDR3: CSAWTSGRTDTQYF. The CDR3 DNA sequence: TGCAGTGCGTGGACTAGCGGGAGGACAGATACGCAGTATTTT.

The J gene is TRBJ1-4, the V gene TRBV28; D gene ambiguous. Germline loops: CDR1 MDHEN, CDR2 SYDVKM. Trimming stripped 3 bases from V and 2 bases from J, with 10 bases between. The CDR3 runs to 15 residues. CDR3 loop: CASSFGLRTNEKLFF. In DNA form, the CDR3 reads TGTGCCAGCAGTTTCGGGCTCCGGACTAATGAAAAACTGTTTTTT.

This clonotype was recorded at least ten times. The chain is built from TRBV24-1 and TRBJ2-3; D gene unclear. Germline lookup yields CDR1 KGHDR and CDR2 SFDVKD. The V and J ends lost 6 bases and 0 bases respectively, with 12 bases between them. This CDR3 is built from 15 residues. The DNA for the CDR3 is TGTGCCACCAGTTGGAATGAGGACAGCACAGATACGCAGTATTTT. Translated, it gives CATSWNEDSTDTQYF.

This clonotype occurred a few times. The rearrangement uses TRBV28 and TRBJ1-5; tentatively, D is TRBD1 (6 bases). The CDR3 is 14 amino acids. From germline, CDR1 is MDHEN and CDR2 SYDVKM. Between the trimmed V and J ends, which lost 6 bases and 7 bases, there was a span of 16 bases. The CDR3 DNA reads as TGTGCCAGCAGCTCCCAGGGGAGCGGCCAGCCCCAGCATTTT. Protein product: CASSSQGSGQPQHF.

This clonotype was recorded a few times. The CDR3 bases are TGCAGTGGAAGAGACACCCAGATGACCTACGAGCAGTACTTC. Residues: CSGRDTQMTYEQYF. This sequence joins TRBV20-1 and TRBJ2-7; D gene unclear. The V end was cut by 7 bases, the J end by 2 bases, with 18 bases between. Germline V CDR1 and CDR2: DFQATT, SNEGSKA (reference sequence). This CDR3 spans 14 amino acids.

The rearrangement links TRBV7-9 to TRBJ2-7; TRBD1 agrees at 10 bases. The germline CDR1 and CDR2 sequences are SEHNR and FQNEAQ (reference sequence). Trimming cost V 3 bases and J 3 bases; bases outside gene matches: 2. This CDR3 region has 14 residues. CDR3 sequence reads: CASSLGQGFYEQYF. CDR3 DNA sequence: TGTGCCAGCAGCTTGGGACAGGGGTTCTACGAGCAGTACTTC.

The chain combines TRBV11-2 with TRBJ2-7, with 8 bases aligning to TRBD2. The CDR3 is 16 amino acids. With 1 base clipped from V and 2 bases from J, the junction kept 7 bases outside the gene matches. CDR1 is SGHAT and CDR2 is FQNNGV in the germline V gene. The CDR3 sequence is CASSLVIAGPPYEQYF. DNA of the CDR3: TGTGCCAGCAGCTTAGTGATAGCGGGACCTCCCTACGAGCAGTACTTC.

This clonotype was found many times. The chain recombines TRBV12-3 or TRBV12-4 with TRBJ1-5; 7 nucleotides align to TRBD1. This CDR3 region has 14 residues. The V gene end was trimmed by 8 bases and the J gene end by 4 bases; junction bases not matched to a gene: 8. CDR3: CASGWDSSNQPQHF. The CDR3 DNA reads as TGTGCCAGCGGGTGGGACAGTTCTAATCAGCCCCAGCATTTT.

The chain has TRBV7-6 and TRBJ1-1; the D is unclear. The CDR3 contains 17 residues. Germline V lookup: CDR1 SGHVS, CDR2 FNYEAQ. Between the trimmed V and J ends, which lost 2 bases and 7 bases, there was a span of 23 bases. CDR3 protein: CASSLQDDVDTAVEAFF. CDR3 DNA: TGTGCCAGCAGCTTACAAGATGATGTCGACACCGCAGTTGAAGCTTTCTTT.